This is a list of T cell receptor beta chains from one sample in a study of CD8 T cells in ankylosing spondylitis. MiXCR, applied by TCRdb to the 5' RACE reads, yields one record per CDR3 protein. Of under 250,000 distinct CDR3 sequences in the sample, roughly 25% were seen once. Sample: blood, either unsorted or a sorted T cell fraction (not recorded which). These receptors were taken from a male donor with ankylosing spondylitis or in good health (not recorded which). CDR3s include the opening cysteine and the closing phenylalanine or tryptophan. The order of the fields is CDR3 DNA, CDR3 protein, V gene, D gene, J gene, clone size. D genes are given only for firm matches. Clone size is not always given. Where it is, it says once, few, many or a class for expanded clones.

TGCGCCAGCAGCTGGGGACAGAGTGTTCAAGAGACCCAGTACTTC	CASSWGQSVQETQYF	TRBV5-1	TRBD1	TRBJ2-5	many
TGTGCCACCCGAGGACGAGGGACTTTTGAAGCTTTCTTT	CATRGRGTFEAFF	TRBV5-4	NA	TRBJ1-1	many
TGCGCCAGCACCGCAATTAGCGGACACCAAGAGACCCAGTACTTC	CASTAISGHQETQYF	TRBV5-1	NA	TRBJ2-5	NA
TGTGCCATCAAGACTAGCGGAACCGACAATGAGCAGTTCTTC	CAIKTSGTDNEQFF	TRBV10-3	TRBD2	TRBJ2-1	NA
TGCAGTGCTAGAGATTGGCAAAACAATGAGCAGTTCTTC	CSARDWQNNEQFF	TRBV20-1	NA	TRBJ2-1	many
TGCAGTGCTATCTCCCTATCTCGGCTAGCGGGGGGCGATGAGCAGTTCTTC	CSAISLSRLAGGDEQFF	TRBV20-1	TRBD2	TRBJ2-1	many
TGTGCCAGCAAGACAGGGCCCGACTCCTACGAGCAGTACTTC	CASKTGPDSYEQYF	TRBV6-1	TRBD1	TRBJ2-7	NA
TGTGCCAGCAGTTCAGGGGGCCACGGGGAGCTGTTTTTT	CASSSGGHGELFF	TRBV12-3/TRBV12-4	TRBD1	TRBJ2-2	few
TGCATCCCTCTAGCTACTTTCTACGAGCAGTACTTC	CIPLATFYEQYF	TRBV29-1	NA	TRBJ2-7	NA
TGCGCCAGCAGCGAACTAGCGGGAGCCCACAATGAGCAGTTCTTC	CASSELAGAHNEQFF	TRBV5-1	TRBD2	TRBJ2-1	many
TGCAGCGCCGCGATTGGGGCCAACGTCCTGACTTTC	CSAAIGANVLTF	TRBV29-1	NA	TRBJ2-6	many
TGCGCCAGCAGCTCAGCCGACGCGGCGAACACTGAAGCTTTCTTT	CASSSADAANTEAFF	TRBV5-1	NA	TRBJ1-1	many
TGTGCCAGCAGCCCCCAGGGGACAACTAATGAAAAACTGTTTTTT	CASSPQGTTNEKLFF	TRBV7-6	NA	TRBJ1-4	many
TGTGCCAGCAGCTTAGATGGGACTAGGAGCACAGATACGCAGTATTTT	CASSLDGTRSTDTQYF	TRBV7-6	TRBD2	TRBJ2-3	NA
TGTGCCAGCAGTTTAGAAATCAGGGGCACTGAAGCTTTCTTT	CASSLEIRGTEAFF	TRBV12-3/TRBV12-4	NA	TRBJ1-1	few
TGTGCCAGCAGCCAGGCTTCCGGGACAGGGAGCCAAGAGACCCAGTACTTC	CASSQASGTGSQETQYF	TRBV4-2	TRBD1	TRBJ2-5	few
TGCAGCGTTGAAGAGGGCCGGGCGCCTCGCGAGCAGTACTTC	CSVEEGRAPREQYF	TRBV29-1	NA	TRBJ2-7	NA
TGTGCCAGCTCACCTTTAGCGGGAGGAACAGATACGCAGTATTTT	CASSPLAGGTDTQYF	TRBV18	TRBD2	TRBJ2-3	many
TGTGCCACCAGCAGGCGCCCAAGGGGCGGGTATTCCTACAATGAGCAGTTCTTC	CATSRRPRGGYSYNEQFF	TRBV15	NA	TRBJ2-1	NA
TGCAGCGTTGAACCGGGGACAGGGGGCTTGAACGAGCAGTACTTC	CSVEPGTGGLNEQYF	TRBV29-1	TRBD1	TRBJ2-7	many
TGCAGTGCTAGTTCTAGCGGAACCCTCTACGAGCAGTACTTC	CSASSSGTLYEQYF	TRBV20-1	TRBD2	TRBJ2-7	NA
TGCAGCGCCGGAAACCTGGGGCAGTCCTTAAGGGGGCAGTACTTC	CSAGNLGQSLRGQYF	TRBV29-1	NA	TRBJ2-7	many
TGCGCCAGCAGACAAATGACAGGCCACACAGATACGCAGTATTTT	CASRQMTGHTDTQYF	TRBV10-1	NA	TRBJ2-3	NA
TGTGCCAGCAGCCCAGGGGGAGGCTATGGCTACACCTTC	CASSPGGGYGYTF	TRBV3-1	TRBD1	TRBJ1-2	many
TGCGCCAGCAGCCAAGATGGGCGGGACCAGTACTTC	CASSQDGRDQYF	TRBV4-1	NA	TRBJ2-7	many
TGCAGTGCTCGAAGCGGGACCGTAGGCCATGAGCAGATCTTC	CSARSGTVGHEQIF	TRBV20-1	TRBD2	TRBJ2-1	NA
TGTGCCAGCAGCTTGCCCGGAAATTTCGGAAGCACTGAAGCTTTCTTT	CASSLPGNFGSTEAFF	TRBV5-6	NA	TRBJ1-1	many
TGCGCCAGCAGTCCGATCCTAACGGCGGGGAAGGGGGCCGGGGAGCTGTTTTTT	CASSPILTAGKGAGELFF	TRBV5-1	NA	TRBJ2-2	many
TGTGCCAGCGCATTAATGCCGTACAATGAGCAGTTCTTC	CASALMPYNEQFF	TRBV7-3	NA	TRBJ2-1	NA
TGTGCCAGCAGCTTAGGAAGCACGACCGGGGAGCTGTTTTTT	CASSLGSTTGELFF	TRBV7-3	NA	TRBJ2-2	few
TGTGCCAGCAGAACCGGCCCAGGGGGGTACGATACGCAGTATTTT	CASRTGPGGYDTQYF	TRBV5-5	NA	TRBJ2-3	few
TGCAGTGCTTCCAACTGGGGGAGCAATCAGCCCCAGCATTTT	CSASNWGSNQPQHF	TRBV20-1	NA	TRBJ1-5	many
TGTGCCAGCAGCCAATCGTTACAGGGTTCCTTGGAGACCCAGTACTTC	CASSQSLQGSLETQYF	TRBV4-2	NA	TRBJ2-5	many
TGCAGTGCTACAGGAGGGGGGAGCTCCTACAATGAGCAGTTCTTC	CSATGGGSSYNEQFF	TRBV20-1	NA	TRBJ2-1	many
TGCAGTGCTCAAGGGCCCTTCGGGTACCAAGAGACCCAGTACTTC	CSAQGPFGYQETQYF	TRBV20-1	NA	TRBJ2-5	NA
TGCAGTGCGTTCGACGATCCGGACACCTTC	CSAFDDPDTF	TRBV20-1	NA	TRBJ1-2	NA
TGTGCCAGCAGCCCGTCTAGCGGCCACCCCGTTGAGCAGTTCTTC	CASSPSSGHPVEQFF	TRBV7-2	TRBD2	TRBJ2-1	NA
TGCAGCGTTGAGGCAGGGAATGGCTACACCTTC	CSVEAGNGYTF	TRBV29-1	NA	TRBJ1-2	few
TGTGCCAGCAGTCTCAATCTCGTCCGGCCAGCCTACGAGCAGTACTTC	CASSLNLVRPAYEQYF	TRBV27	NA	TRBJ2-7	NA
TGCAGTGCTCGCAGACTAGCGGGAGCCTACAATGAGCAGTTCTTC	CSARRLAGAYNEQFF	TRBV20-1	TRBD2	TRBJ2-1	NA
TGTGCCAGCAGCCGCCAGAATCAGCCCCAGCATTTT	CASSRQNQPQHF	TRBV12-3/TRBV12-4	NA	TRBJ1-5	NA
TGTGCCAGCAGCCTGGGACGCGGATCGAACACTGAAGCTTTCTTT	CASSLGRGSNTEAFF	TRBV6-1	NA	TRBJ1-1	many
TGTGCTAGTGGGGGACAGGGGGCTTACAATGAGCAGTTCTTC	CASGGQGAYNEQFF	TRBV12-5	TRBD1	TRBJ2-1	NA
TGCAGTGCCGAACGAGGGGGGAGCAATGAGCAGTTCTTC	CSAERGGSNEQFF	TRBV20-1	NA	TRBJ2-1	many
TGTGCCAGCAGCGTAGACCGGAACACTGAAGCTTTCTTT	CASSVDRNTEAFF	TRBV9	NA	TRBJ1-1	many
TGCAGCGTTTCGCGGAACAGTGAAGCTTTCTTT	CSVSRNSEAFF	TRBV29-1	NA	TRBJ1-1	few
TGCGCCAGCAGCCAAGATTTCGCCGGGAGCGGGAGGCAAGAGACCCAGTACTTC	CASSQDFAGSGRQETQYF	TRBV4-3	TRBD2	TRBJ2-5	many
TGTGCCAGCAGTTTAGGAGGGACAGTGGGAGGGGAGCAGTACTTC	CASSLGGTVGGEQYF	TRBV12-3/TRBV12-4	NA	TRBJ2-7	many
TGTGCCAGCAGCCAAGAGATTGCCCCCCGTAGCGGGAGCTTCATAGATACGCAGTATTTT	CASSQEIAPRSGSFIDTQYF	TRBV4-2	TRBD2	TRBJ2-3	NA
TGCGCCAGCAGCGTCGCCGGGACTAGCGGGCTCGAGCAGTACTTC	CASSVAGTSGLEQYF	TRBV5-1	TRBD2	TRBJ2-7	NA
TGTGCCACCAGTGATGAACGACAGGGGGACTTACACGAGCAGTACTTC	CATSDERQGDLHEQYF	TRBV24-1	TRBD1	TRBJ2-7	NA
TGTGCCAGCAGTTACCTTAACACCGGGGAGCTGTTTTTT	CASSYLNTGELFF	TRBV6-5	NA	TRBJ2-2	many
TGCGCCAGCAGCTTCATACAACACAATGAGCAGTTCTTC	CASSFIQHNEQFF	TRBV5-1	NA	TRBJ2-1	NA